Detailed here is one TCR beta chain. The CDR3 consists of 14 residues. Per the germline V gene, CDR1 is SGHTA and CDR2 is FQGNSA. The junction had 4 bases not matched to a gene; V was cut back by 6 bases and J by 5 bases. Measured with immunoSEQ multiplex PCR; TCRdb has only the in-frame clones, and not every one. The profile shows 45,000 to 60,000 clones, 85% to 95% of them singletons. The sample belongs to a study of T cell changes during pregnancy in multiple sclerosis. The chain has TRBV7-2 and TRBJ1-4, with 9 bases lining up with TRBD1. The sequences come from CD4+ T cells from peripheral blood mononuclear cells, collected in the third trimester of pregnancy. The source of this sequence is a female donor with multiple sclerosis, enrolled in a pregnancy study. CDR3 coding DNA: TGTGCCAGCAGGCGCGGACAGGGGAATGAAAAACTGTTTTTT. Its protein is CASRRGQGNEKLFF. The complete variable domain, with remaining parts taken from reference TRBV7-2 and TRBJ1-4, reads GAGVSQSPSNKVTEKGKDVELRCDPISGHTALYWYRQSLGQGLEFLIYFQGNSAPDKSGLPSDRFSAERTGGSVSTLTIQRTQQEDSAVYLCASRRGQGNEKLFFGSGTQLSVL.